This T cell receptor (beta chain) is from a study of chemoradiotherapy in HPV16-positive cancers. The V and J ends lost 5 bases and 5 bases, in that order; junction bases with no gene match: 5. Germline lookup yields CDR1 MNHNS and CDR2 SASEGT. The CDR3 length is 13 residues. Profiled with immunoSEQ multiplex PCR; TCRdb holds only in-frame clones, not every one. The sample holds about 67,000 clones, 88% seen once. The chain links TRBV6-1 to TRBJ1-2, with 7 nucleotides matching TRBD1. This receptor was taken from a human donor with HPV-associated anogenital cancer. Sequenced material: blood, taken from a patient who underwent chemoradiotherapy. CDR3 nucleotide sequence: TGTGCCAGCAGTTTACAGGGGACTTATGGCTACACCTTC. Its translation is CASSLQGTYGYTF.